Below, 25 T cell receptor beta chains from the same sample are listed, as sequenced in a study of CD8+CD57+ T cells in acquired aplastic anemia (dated by TCRdb to the late 2010s). Sequenced on an Illumina HiSeq 2000. Genomic DNA served as template for TCR beta VDJ combination and CDR3 sequence profiling. TCRdb cleaned the public reads at Q25 with fastp, built clones with MiXCR and kept in-frame beta chains. All rows with the same CDR3 protein become a single entry with the most common DNA and genes. The sample records roughly 170,000 distinct CDR3 sequences, about 44% of which are singletons. The ten top clones hold 10% to 15% of the sample. Flow cytometry had shown CD8+CD57+ cell expansion in the patients selected for sequencing. Input material: sorted CD4+, CD8+, or CD8+CD57+ T cells (not recorded which) from PBMCs. The receptors were sampled from a human donor with aplastic anemia.

Comment on this clonotype: A much larger clone differs by one base, so this may be a read error. The genes are TRBV9 and TRBJ1-1; tentatively, D is TRBD1 (5 bases). This CDR3 spans 14 amino acids. Germline assignment: CDR1 SGDLS and CDR2 YYNGEE. V dropped 4 bases and J dropped 3 bases, with 13 bases sitting between them. The CDR3 sequence: CASSLQGMDTEAFF. The DNA of the CDR3 is TGTGCCAGCAGCCTCCAGGGTATGGACACTGAAGCTTTCTTT.

This rearrangement joins TRBV29-1 to TRBJ2-7; TRBD1 aligns across 7 bases. CDR3 length: 12 residues. Germline lookup yields CDR1 SQVTM and CDR2 ANQGSEA. The V gene end was trimmed by 7 bases and the J gene end by 5 bases; junction bases not matched to a gene: 8. The CDR3 bases are TGCAGCGCCCGGACAGGTGGCAACGAGCAGTACTTC. Protein product: CSARTGGNEQYF.

The chain employs TRBV7-4 and TRBJ2-1, with D possibly TRBD1 on 6 matching bases. Germline lookup yields CDR1 SGHVT and CDR2 SQSDAQ. The CDR3 sequence is 12 residues long. Trimming pared 5 bases from V and 10 bases from J, leaving 12 bases between. The CDR3 DNA sequence: TGTGCCAGCAGCCTAACAGGGAGCGAGCAGTTCTTC. Translated: CASSLTGSEQFF.

V usage is TRBV7-7 and J usage is TRBJ2-7, with D unclear. Trimming shortened V by 4 bases and J by 3 bases, and 13 bases separated the two germline ends. The CDR3 consists of 14 residues. Germline V CDR1 and CDR2: SSHAT, FNYEAQ (reference sequence). CDR3 region: CASSSEPTFYEQYF. The DNA for the CDR3 is TGTGCCAGCAGCTCAGAGCCTACGTTCTACGAGCAGTACTTC.

This clonotype was picked up a small number of times. The chain employs TRBV3-1 and TRBJ1-1, with TRBD1 matching over 8 bases. Germline V CDR1 and CDR2: LGHDT, YNNKEL (reference sequence). The V and J ends lost 0 bases and 11 bases, in that order; junction bases with no gene match: 11. The CDR3 contains 15 residues. This chain's CDR3 is CASSQDLGQEKGAFF. CDR3 nucleotides: TGTGCCAGCAGCCAAGACCTGGGACAGGAAAAAGGGGCTTTCTTT.

This clonotype was recorded many times. This CDR3 is CASSLAPSPYEQYF. The DNA for the CDR3 is TGTGCCAGCAGCTTGGCTCCTTCCCCCTACGAGCAGTACTTC. The chain links TRBV5-5 to TRBJ2-7; D is ambiguous. The length of the CDR3 is 14 residues. Germline V gene lookup returns CDR1 SGHKS and CDR2 YYEKEE (reference sequence). V was cut by 0 bases and J by 2 bases, with 9 bases left in between.

The chain combines TRBV19 with TRBJ1-5, with D maybe TRBD1 (6 bases). The germline gives CDR1 LNHDA, CDR2 SQIVND (reference sequence). The CDR3 spans 14 residues. The germline V and J ends were trimmed by 3 bases and 6 bases, with 12 bases remaining between them. The CDR3 DNA sequence: TGTGCCAGTAGTATTGGGGGCTCGTTTCAGCCCCAGCATTTT. Translating it yields CASSIGGSFQPQHF.

This clonotype was seen repeatedly, ten times or more. This chain connects TRBV19 to TRBJ2-3; the D gene is possibly TRBD2 (5 bases). The germline V and J ends were trimmed by 8 bases and 5 bases, with 14 bases remaining between them. This CDR3 comprises 13 residues. The germline V gene encodes CDR1 LNHDA and CDR2 SQIVND (reference sequence). The CDR3 reads CASGPRRGDTQYF. DNA for the CDR3: TGTGCCAGTGGTCCGCGTCGGGGAGATACGCAGTATTTT.

The table lists this clonotype with many counts. J is TRBJ1-2 and V is TRBV6-5, with TRBD1 as a possible D gene (5 bases). V was trimmed by 6 bases and J by 4 bases, leaving 15 bases between them. CDR1 and CDR2 from the germline V gene are MNHEY and SVGAGI. CDR3 length: 14 amino acids. The CDR3 is CASRIGGHSYGYTF. The CDR3 DNA sequence: TGTGCCAGCAGAATCGGGGGTCACAGCTATGGCTACACCTTC.

Note on this clonotype: At one end, the junction sequence differs from germline, possibly due to a read error. CDR3: CVSSESSRLLDTIYF. CDR3 bases: TGCGTCAGCAGTGAGTCGTCCCGCCTTCTAGACACCATATATTTT. The V gene is TRBV10-1, the J gene TRBJ1-3, with no clear D. CDR3 length: 15 residues. Germline V gene lookup returns CDR1 WNHNN and CDR2 SYGVQD (reference sequence).

This sequence joins TRBV28 and TRBJ1-6, with TRBD1 matching over 7 bases. V was clipped by 5 bases and J by 1 base; unmatched bases: 2. The germline V gene encodes CDR1 MDHEN and CDR2 SYDVKM. The CDR3 is 15 amino acids. CDR3 DNA: TGTGCCAGCAGTAGGGGACAGTCCTATAATTCACCCCTCCACTTT. Amino acid sequence: CASSRGQSYNSPLHF.

Remarks on this clonotype: Being one base from a much bigger clone, this may be a read error. The chain recombines TRBV5-6 with TRBJ2-5, with D possibly matching TRBD2 (7 bases). The germline CDR1 and CDR2 sequences are SGHDT and YYEEEE. This CDR3 comprises 15 residues. The germline V and J ends were trimmed by 4 bases and 0 bases, with 13 bases remaining between them. The CDR3 region has the DNA TGTGCCAGCAGCCACTACGGGGGGCACCAAGAGACCCAGTACTTC. It encodes CASSHYGGHQETQYF. The full variable domain, rest sourced from reference TRBV5-6 and TRBJ2-5, is DAGVTQSPTHLIKTRGQQVTLRCSPKSGHDTVSWYQQALGQGPQFIFQYYEEEERQRGNFPDRFSGHQFPNYSSELNVNALLLGDSALYLCASSHYGGHQETQYFGPGTRLLVL.

This clonotype was picked up many times. The CDR3 protein is CATSETPKTGHKETQYF. CDR3 DNA: TGTGCCACCAGTGAGACCCCCAAGACAGGACATAAAGAGACCCAGTACTTC. The chain uses TRBV24-1 and TRBJ2-5; possible D gene TRBD1, 6 bases. CDR3 length equals 17 residues. The germline V and J ends were trimmed by 4 bases and 3 bases, with 20 bases remaining between them. Germline CDR1 reads KGHDR; CDR2 reads SFDVKD.

A few counts support this clonotype. A read error may explain this, as a much larger clone is one base away. The rearrangement uses TRBV7-9 and TRBJ2-7; 11 bases are a match to TRBD1. V gave up 6 bases and J gave up 1 base; unmatched junction bases: 5. CDR3 length: 15 residues. Germline assignment: CDR1 SEHNR and CDR2 FQNEAQ (reference sequence). Here the CDR3 reads CASSPGTGGSYEQYF. As DNA, the CDR3 is TGTGCCAGCAGTCCAGGGACAGGGGGGTCCTACGAGCAGTACTTC.

The chain combines TRBV2 with TRBJ1-5; TRBD1 might be the D (5 bases). The CDR3 consists of 13 residues. Germline-derived CDR1 and CDR2 are SNHLY and FYNNEI. Trimming shortened V by 6 bases and J by 8 bases, and 14 bases separated the two germline ends. Written as DNA, the CDR3 is TGTGCCAGCAGCCCCAGGGTCGGGGAGCCCCAGCATTTT. As protein: CASSPRVGEPQHF.

This sequence joins TRBV9 and TRBJ2-1, with D uncertain. Trimming removed 3 bases at V and 4 bases at J, with 14 bases between. The CDR3 covers 15 residues. Germline V lookup: CDR1 SGDLS, CDR2 YYNGEE. For the CDR3, the DNA is TGTGCCAGCAGCGCCCAGGTACCCATTTACAATGAGCAGTTCTTC. Translation: CASSAQVPIYNEQFF.

As concerns this clonotype: This may come from a read error, since a much larger clone is one base off. The chain is built from TRBV5-1 and TRBJ1-1, with TRBD1 as a possible D gene (5 bases). The CDR3 totals 17 residues. Germline CDR1 SGHRS, CDR2 YFSETQ. V dropped 2 bases and J dropped 1 base, with 18 bases sitting between them. CDR3 DNA: TGCGCCAGCAGCTTCCTAAGGCGCCAGGGAGCGAACACTGAAGCTTTCTTT. Its translation: CASSFLRRQGANTEAFF.

This clonotype has ten or more counts. This rearrangement joins TRBV2 to TRBJ2-5; D remains unclear. The CDR3 sequence is 14 residues long. The V gene's germline CDR1 is SNHLY and CDR2 FYNNEI. Trimming removed 3 bases from V and 2 bases from J, with 10 bases in between. In nucleotides, the CDR3 is TGTGCCAGCAGTGACTATTGGGTTCAAGAGACCCAGTACTTC. It is translated as CASSDYWVQETQYF. Full variable domain (rest looked up from reference TRBV2 and TRBJ2-5): EPEVTQTPSHQVTQMGQEVILRCVPISNHLYFYWYRQILGQKVEFLVSFYNNEISEKSEIFDDQFSVERPDGSNFTLKIRSTKLEDSAMYFCASSDYWVQETQYFGPGTRLLVL.

Ten or more counts support this clonotype. The rearrangement links TRBV2 to TRBJ1-6; 9 positions match TRBD1. The CDR3 runs 16 residues. V gave up 4 bases and J gave up 7 bases; unmatched junction bases: 8. Looked up from germline, CDR1 is SNHLY and CDR2 is FYNNEI. DNA of the CDR3: TGTGCCAGCAGTGCCGGGACAGGGTACGGGAATTCACCCCTCCACTTT. It codes for CASSAGTGYGNSPLHF.

The chain is built from TRBV20-1 and TRBJ2-3; TRBD2 aligns across 14 bases. CDR3 length: 15 residues. J lost 5 bases, V lost 6 bases, and 7 bases had no gene match. Germline V CDR1 and CDR2: DFQATT, SNEGSKA (reference sequence). The CDR3 region is CSAKGLAGVLDTQYF. As DNA, the CDR3 is TGCAGTGCAAAGGGACTAGCGGGAGTGTTAGATACGCAGTATTTT.

The sample holds many counts of this clonotype. The chain carries TRBV11-2 and TRBJ1-2; 8 nucleotides align to TRBD1. Unmatched junction bases numbered 6, after V lost 2 bases and J lost 7 bases. CDR3 length equals 14 residues. CDR1 is SGHAT and CDR2 is FQNNGV in the germline V gene. The CDR3 region is CASSLLQGAGGYTF. CDR3 bases: TGTGCCAGCAGCTTACTCCAGGGGGCGGGTGGCTACACCTTC.

This clonotype has at least ten counts. CDR3 coding DNA: TGTGCCAGCACCCCCGAAAACAGGGGGCTCTCACCCCTCCACTTT. The encoded protein is CASTPENRGLSPLHF. The genes are TRBV2 and TRBJ1-6; 9 bases fit TRBD1. V gave up 7 bases and J gave up 10 bases; unmatched junction bases: 11. Germline CDR1 and CDR2: SNHLY and FYNNEI. This CDR3 comprises 15 residues.

This sequence joins TRBV15 and TRBJ2-7; possible D gene TRBD1, 8 bases. Germline V gene sequence: CDR1 LNHNV, CDR2 YYDKDF (reference sequence). Trimming pared 1 base from V and 6 bases from J, leaving 16 bases between. This CDR3 spans 15 amino acids. The CDR3 loop is CATSRGTGGGLEQYF. The CDR3 DNA sequence: TGTGCCACCAGCAGAGGAACAGGGGGGGGTCTCGAGCAGTACTTC.

The V call is TRBV20-1, the J call TRBJ1-1; TRBD1 matches at 8 bases. V dropped 4 bases and J dropped 4; count of bases not matched to a gene: 8. Germline CDR1 and CDR2: DFQATT and SNEGSKA (reference sequence). The CDR3 length is 14 residues. CDR3 bases: TGCAGTGCTACGGACAGGGCTTTGGGCACTGAAGCTTTCTTT. Protein sequence: CSATDRALGTEAFF.

The chain is built from TRBV24-1 and TRBJ2-5; D remains ambiguous. Trimming left V 4 bases short and J 2 bases short, with 13 bases between. Germline V gene sequence: CDR1 KGHDR, CDR2 SFDVKD. The CDR3 loop spans 15 amino acids. In DNA form, the CDR3 reads TGTGCCACCAGTGAGAGGTCAAGCAATCAAGAGACCCAGTACTTC. Its protein product is CATSERSSNQETQYF.